The sequence of this TCR beta chain was determined in a study of T cells expressing NK-cell markers (dated by TCRdb to the early 2020s). Regarding the research as a whole: In sorted CD3+CD56+NKG2C+, CD3+CD56+NKG2C- and CD3+CD56-NKG2C+ T-cell subsets from several donors, TCR beta-chain repertoires were profiled. Among the eight sequenced donors, seven were HCMV-seropositive and one was HCMV-seronegative. The eight sequenced donors were randomly selected healthy volunteers, three men and five women. Libraries were sequenced as 2 x 150 bp reads on Illumina HiSeq 2000/2500, MiSeq or NextSeq.

General conclusions and limits of the study: In over 5 donors, the dominant CD3+CD56+NKG2C+ clonotypes were among the top 10 CD8+ clonotypes and accounted for about 1.0-7.5% of CD8+ T cells. It remained unclear whether the expanded NKG2C-expressing T cell clones were specific for HCMV antigens. Those dominant clonotypes were again the most abundant among CD3+CD56-NKG2C+ cells in a few donors, at about 25-65%.

To determine HCMV serostatus, a commercial ELISA kit was used to detect HCMV-specific IgG in serum. Peripheral blood mononuclear cells were isolated from blood by Ficoll density gradient centrifugation. The CDR3 holds 17 amino acids from the cysteine to the phenylalanine. The DNA sequence is not available. Per the germline V gene (reference sequence), DFQATT is the CDR1 and SNEGSKA is the CDR2. In regard to this clonotype: What antigen it recognizes has not been identified.

The listed sequencing device is Illumina HiSeq 2000. TCR beta cDNA libraries were made by 5'RACE template switching that added a universal primer site and unique molecular identifiers. cDNA synthesis was primed from the TCR beta constant segment and was followed by two successive PCR amplification steps. The published analysis was carried out like this. Reads were demultiplexed and grouped by UMI with MIGEC, and clonotypes were assembled and quantified with MiTCR. To remove erroneous sequences, TCR cDNA sequences were retained only when supported by two or more reads. The tcR package was used for downstream repertoire analysis, and clonotypes were matched across fractions by CDR3 nucleotide sequence plus V segment. Antigen specificity was annotated against VDJdb with VDJmatch, allowing one amino acid substitution in CDR3. Following reprocessing of the reads by TCRdb, the data hold one row per CDR3 protein sequence and no DNA is available. TCRdb's processing, not the authors' own work, is the source of the V and J calls. This sample's table carries about 550,000 distinct CDR3 sequences. About 3.6% of the sample comes from the top ten.

The receptor was isolated from a man aged 18 to 30 in good health. Donor details come from another sample of the same person, matched by shared clones. The sequence links TRBV20-1 to TRBJ2-1; the D gene TCRdb calls, TRBD2, cannot be checked with no DNA. Sequenced input: blood T cells: a sorted CD56 or NKG2C T cell subset, CD4+ or CD8+ T cells, or bulk PBMC T cells (not recorded which). The CDR3 in this case is CSARDPRTSGVHNEQFF.